This paragraph reports one TCR beta chain. The antigen is undetermined. The sample originates from a study of T cell responses to AZD1222 COVID-19 vaccine. Generated by immunoSEQ multiplex PCR, the TCRdb table keeps only in-frame clones and is missing some. This sample has about 130,000 clones, with approximately 89% found just once. Per the germline V gene, CDR1 is MDHEN and CDR2 is SYDVKM. The J segment lost 6 bases and the V segment lost 6 bases, leaving 10 bases of the junction unmatched. The CDR3 runs 16 residues. Findings and caveats of the study: Unmutated variant regions reportedly attract nearly half of all spike-specific TCRs. The study identified only a handful of AZD1222 recipients as seropositive at baseline. Donors were mostly white British, more females; clonal diversity possibly underestimated.

This specimen consisted of peripheral blood, obtained 28 days after the second AZD1222 dose. The TCR was taken from an adult who received the AZD1222 COVID-19 vaccine. This rearrangement joins TRBV28 to TRBJ1-5; TRBD1 aligns across 11 bases. CDR3 DNA sequence: TGTGCCAGCAGGCCCTCGACGGGACAGGGGGGTCAGCCCCAGCATTTT. The encoded protein is CASRPSTGQGGQPQHF. Variable domain in full (rest from reference TRBV28 and TRBJ1-5): DVKVTQSSRYLVKRTGEKVFLECVQDMDHENMFWYRQDPGLGLRLIYFSYDVKMKEKGDIPEGYSVSREKKERFSLILESASTNQTSMYLCASRPSTGQGGQPQHFGDGTRLSIL.